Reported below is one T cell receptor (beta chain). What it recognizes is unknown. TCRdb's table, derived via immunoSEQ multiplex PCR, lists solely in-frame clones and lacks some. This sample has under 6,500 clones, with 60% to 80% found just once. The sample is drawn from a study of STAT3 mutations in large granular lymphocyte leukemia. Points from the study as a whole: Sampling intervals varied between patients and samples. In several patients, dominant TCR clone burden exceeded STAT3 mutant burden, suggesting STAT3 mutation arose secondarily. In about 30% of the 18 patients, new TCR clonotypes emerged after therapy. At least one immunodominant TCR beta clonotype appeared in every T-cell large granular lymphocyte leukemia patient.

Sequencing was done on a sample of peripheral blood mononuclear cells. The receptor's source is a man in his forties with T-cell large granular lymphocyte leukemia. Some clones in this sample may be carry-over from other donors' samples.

This chain's CDR3 is CASSVSGIDNQPQHF. In DNA, the CDR3 is TGTGCCAGCAGCGTGTCTGGGATTGACAATCAGCCCCAGCATTTT. The chain uses TRBV9 and TRBJ1-5; D gene uncertain. The V end lost 2 bases, the J end lost 3 bases, and 12 bases lay between the germline ends. The CDR3 consists of 15 residues. Germline CDR1 SGDLS, CDR2 YYNGEE.